A single sample is the source of the 26 T cell receptor beta chains below, sequenced in a study of PD-1 blockade in classical Hodgkin lymphoma. Each patient experienced a relapse that followed autologous stem cell transplantation, and brentuximab vedotin exposure varied. CD4+ T cells were purified from thawed PBMCs by negative selection. Some clones are missing from TCRdb's copy, which holds only in-frame ones; the method was immunoSEQ multiplex PCR. The sample has about 27,000 clones; about three quarters are singletons. Sequences were derived from CD4+ T cells from blood, sampled at baseline. These receptors were obtained from a human donor with classical Hodgkin lymphoma.

This chain links TRBV19 with TRBJ2-1; 11 bases map to TRBD2. The CDR3 sequence is 17 residues long. The germline V gene encodes CDR1 LNHDA and CDR2 SQIVND (reference sequence). V was pared by 8 bases and J by 2 bases, with 11 bases of the junction left unmatched. The CDR3, as DNA: TGTGCCAGTTCTGGGCCGGGACTAGCGGTTACCTACAATGAGCAGTTCTTC. This codes for CASSGPGLAVTYNEQFF.

V gene TRBV10-3 combines with J gene TRBJ1-2; TRBD1 matches 8 bases. CDR3 length equals 12 residues. V dropped 9 bases and J dropped 10; count of bases not matched to a gene: 10. CDR1 ENHRY and CDR2 SYGVKD come from the germline V gene. The CDR3 region has the DNA TGTGCCATAGGGACAGGACCCGGGGACTACACCTTC. It translates to CAIGTGPGDYTF.

The rearrangement joins TRBV10-1 to TRBJ2-7; D not resolved. The CDR3 runs 14 residues. The germline gives CDR1 WNHNN, CDR2 SYGVQD (reference sequence). Between the trimmed V and J ends, which lost 1 base and 1 base, there was a span of 8 bases. CDR3 DNA sequence: TGCGCCAGCAGTGAGTATCTCCTTTCCTACGAGCAGTACTTC. It yields the protein CASSEYLLSYEQYF.

The chain joins TRBV2 to TRBJ2-5, with 8 positions matching TRBD2. Germline V gene sequence: CDR1 SNHLY, CDR2 FYNNEI. The CDR3 loop spans 16 amino acids. V shed 7 bases and J 1 base; nucleotides not matched to a gene: 11. In DNA form, the CDR3 reads TGTGCCAGCAAGGAGAAGAGCGGGGGACTCCAAGAGACCCAGTACTTC. This encodes CASKEKSGGLQETQYF.

This clone was detected only a few times. V usage is TRBV5-1 and J usage is TRBJ1-2, with D perhaps TRBD1 (6 bases). Trimming removed 0 bases from V and 7 bases from J, with 10 bases in between. CDR1 SGHRS and CDR2 YFSETQ come from the germline V gene. The CDR3 covers 13 residues. CDR3 nucleotides: TGCGCCAGCAGCTTGGACAGGGACGGTGGCTACACCTTC. It codes for CASSLDRDGGYTF.

CDR3 sequence reads: CASSPSGQPLEQFF. For the CDR3, the DNA is TGTGCCAGCTCACCATCCGGACAGCCGCTTGAGCAGTTCTTC. The J gene is TRBJ2-1, the V gene TRBV18, with D possibly being TRBD1 (6 bases). The germline V gene encodes CDR1 KGHSH and CDR2 LQKENI. The CDR3 is 14 residues long. The ends were cut back, 2 bases at V and 9 bases at J, with 14 bases in the middle. The entire variable domain, with the rest obtained from reference TRBV18 and TRBJ2-1, is as follows: NAGVMQNPRHLVRRRGQEARLRCSPMKGHSHVYWYRQLPEEGLKFMVYLQKENIIDESGMPKERFSAEFPKEGPSILRIQQVVRGDSAAYFCASSPSGQPLEQFFGPGTRLTVL.

This clone was found a few times. J is TRBJ2-7 and V is TRBV6-4, with 8 nucleotides matching TRBD1. Germline loops: CDR1 MRHNA, CDR2 SNTAGT. CDR3 length: 13 amino acids. With V trimmed by 7 bases and J by 5 bases, 7 bases remained unmatched. CDR3 amino acids: CASTSRGLHEQYF. CDR3 DNA sequence: TGTGCCAGCACGAGCAGGGGGCTCCACGAGCAGTACTTC.

The J gene is TRBJ2-5, the V gene TRBV5-6, with 7 nucleotides matching TRBD2. Germline V gene lookup returns CDR1 SGHDT and CDR2 YYEEEE. J was trimmed by 0 bases and V by 2 bases; bases with no gene match: 7. The CDR3 sequence is 16 residues long. The chain's CDR3 is CASSFVTSRYQETQYF. The DNA for the CDR3 is TGTGCCAGCAGCTTCGTGACTAGCAGGTACCAAGAGACCCAGTACTTC.

V gene TRBV28 combines with J gene TRBJ1-2, with D maybe TRBD1 (5 bases). The germline gives CDR1 MDHEN, CDR2 SYDVKM. Trimming took 3 bases from V and 4 from J, leaving 15 bases between them. CDR3 length equals 15 residues. The CDR3 protein is CASSFSLLRGYGYTF. CDR3 coding DNA: TGTGCCAGCAGTTTTAGCCTCTTAAGGGGCTATGGCTACACCTTC.

CDR3 amino acids: CASSLETGTQPQHF. Here the CDR3 DNA reads TGTGCCAGCAGCTTAGAAACAGGGACACAGCCCCAGCATTTT. This chain joins TRBV7-9 and TRBJ1-5, with D possibly matching TRBD1 (6 bases). V gave up 1 base and J gave up 7 bases, with 11 bases separating them. Germline-derived CDR1 and CDR2 are SEHNR and FQNEAQ (reference sequence). This CDR3 region has 14 residues. Variable domain in full (rest from reference TRBV7-9 and TRBJ1-5): DTGVSQNPRHKITKRGQNVTFRCDPISEHNRLYWYRQTLGQGPEFLTYFQNEAQLEKSRLLSDRFSAERPKGSFSTLEIQRTEQGDSAMYLCASSLETGTQPQHFGDGTRLSIL.

The chain links TRBV18 to TRBJ1-1; D ambiguous. Germline CDR1 reads KGHSH; CDR2 reads LQKENI. The ends were cut back, 4 bases at V and 1 base at J, with 7 bases in the middle. The CDR3 length is 13 residues. In nucleotides, the CDR3 is TGTGCCAGCTCACTTGACCCGAACACTGAAGCTTTCTTT. This translates into CASSLDPNTEAFF. The full variable domain, its missing parts supplied by reference TRBV18 and TRBJ1-1, is NAGVMQNPRHLVRRRGQEARLRCSPMKGHSHVYWYRQLPEEGLKFMVYLQKENIIDESGMPKERFSAEFPKEGPSILRIQQVVRGDSAAYFCASSLDPNTEAFFGQGTRLTVV.

The chain carries TRBV19 and TRBJ2-7; D might be TRBD1 or TRBD2, each matching 5 bases. The CDR3 runs 15 residues. Per the germline V gene, CDR1 is LNHDA and CDR2 is SQIVND (reference sequence). Trimming stripped 5 bases from V and 5 bases from J, with 19 bases between. The CDR3 nucleotides are TGTGCCAGTAGTGACCTCCGGGGCCGAGGCCACGAGCAGTACTTC. Translating it yields CASSDLRGRGHEQYF.

The chain recombines TRBV19 with TRBJ2-3, with 9 bases identical to TRBD2. The CDR3 has 15 amino acids. CDR1 is LNHDA, CDR2 SQIVND, per germline (reference sequence). Trimming cost V 6 bases and J 4 bases; bases outside gene matches: 8. CDR3 nucleotides: TGTGCCAGTAGCTCAGGCGGGGGGGAGGCAGATACGCAGTATTTT. Amino acids: CASSSGGGEADTQYF.

J is TRBJ1-6 and V is TRBV2, with D tentatively TRBD1 (5 bases). The germline V gene encodes CDR1 SNHLY and CDR2 FYNNEI. Trimming pared 4 bases from V and 8 bases from J, leaving 9 bases between. CDR3 length: 13 residues. The CDR3 nucleotides read TGTGCCAGCAGTGTGCGGGGGGATTCACCCCTCCACTTT. The encoded protein is CASSVRGDSPLHF.

This clone is labeled as medium-sized. The rearrangement uses TRBV27 and TRBJ1-1; D gene unclear. CDR1 is MNHEY, CDR2 SMNVEV, per germline (reference sequence). Between the trimmed V and J ends, which lost 1 base and 3 bases, there was a span of 6 bases. This CDR3 contains 13 residues. This chain's CDR3 is CASSLWTDTEAFF. CDR3 in DNA: TGTGCCAGCAGTTTATGGACGGACACTGAAGCTTTCTTT.

V usage is TRBV5-5 and J usage is TRBJ2-1; 11 nucleotides line up with TRBD2. V dropped 1 base and J dropped 0; count of bases not matched to a gene: 3. The CDR3 is 17 residues long. The germline gives CDR1 SGHKS, CDR2 YYEKEE (reference sequence). In DNA, the CDR3 is TGTGCCAGCAGCTTGCTAGCGGGGGGCAGCTCCTACAATGAGCAGTTCTTC. Protein sequence: CASSLLAGGSSYNEQFF.

The rearrangement links TRBV5-1 to TRBJ2-3, with no clear D. CDR3 length: 14 amino acids. V dropped 0 bases and J dropped 2 bases, with 7 bases sitting between them. Germline lookup yields CDR1 SGHRS and CDR2 YFSETQ. CDR3 DNA: TGCGCCAGCAGCTTGGGACCATCCACAGATACGCAGTATTTT. It translates to CASSLGPSTDTQYF.

V gene TRBV29-1 combines with J gene TRBJ2-5, with a possible D match to TRBD1 (6 bases). Per the germline V gene, CDR1 is SQVTM and CDR2 is ANQGSEA. Trimming left V 2 bases short and J 5 bases short, with 15 bases between. This CDR3 has 14 amino acids. The CDR3 nucleotides read TGCAGCGTTGAAACAGCAGGGGCTGGGGAGACCCAGTACTTC. This gives the protein CSVETAGAGETQYF.

The CDR3 coding sequence is TGTGCCAGCAGCCAAGTGGCAGTGGGCGTTCAGTACTTC. This gives the protein CASSQVAVGVQYF. This sequence joins TRBV4-2 and TRBJ2-4; D is uncertain. The CDR3 is 13 residues long. The germline gives CDR1 LGHNA, CDR2 YNFKEQ. Deletions cut 1 base from V and 11 bases from J, with 12 bases between.

The chain uses TRBV5-8 and TRBJ1-4; weak D call: TRBD1 (6 bases). Germline values: CDR1 SGHTS, CDR2 YDEGEE. V gave up 4 bases and J gave up 7 bases, with 20 bases separating them. CDR3 size: 16 residues. The CDR3 protein is CASSEGTPHRGEKLFF. CDR3 DNA sequence: TGTGCCAGCAGCGAAGGGACACCCCACCGGGGTGAAAAACTGTTTTTT.

This clone appeared a few times. The V call is TRBV4-2, the J call TRBJ1-2; tentative D call: TRBD1 (5 bases). CDR1 and CDR2 (germline): LGHNA, YNFKEQ. Trimming took off 6 bases at V and 8 bases at J, with 16 bases between the two ends. This CDR3 comprises 13 residues. The CDR3 DNA reads as TGTGCCAGCAGGGGGACGGCAATAGGAGGCTACACCTTC. Protein product: CASRGTAIGGYTF.

The chain has TRBV25-1 and TRBJ1-1, with TRBD1 matching over 7 bases. Germline CDR1 and CDR2: MGHDK and SYGVNS. The CDR3 totals 17 residues. Trimming at V came to 2 bases and at J to 0 bases, leaving 9 bases not matched to a gene. The CDR3 loop is CASSEAQGDLMNTEAFF. The CDR3 DNA reads as TGTGCCAGCAGTGAAGCTCAGGGGGACCTCATGAACACTGAAGCTTTCTTT.

The V gene is TRBV30, the J gene TRBJ2-3; 8 nucleotides agree with TRBD2. The CDR3 has 13 residues. Trimming at V came to 3 bases and at J to 4 bases, leaving 3 bases not matched to a gene. Germline V gene data show CDR1 as GTSNPN and CDR2 as SVGIG (reference sequence). Here the CDR3 reads CAWSNGGADTQYF. DNA of the CDR3: TGTGCCTGGAGCAACGGGGGGGCAGATACGCAGTATTTT.

The genes are TRBV27 and TRBJ1-1, with D maybe TRBD1 (5 bases). Trimming cost V 4 bases and J 8 bases, with 14 bases left between them. Germline V gene data show CDR1 as MNHEY and CDR2 as SMNVEV (reference sequence). The CDR3 spans 13 residues. DNA of the CDR3: TGTGCCAGCAGTTATTGGGGGGAGGCGGAAGCTTTCTTT. It yields the protein CASSYWGEAEAFF.

V usage is TRBV19 and J usage is TRBJ1-6; D remains unclear. The CDR3 extends over 15 amino acids. The V end was cut by 8 bases, the J end by 0 bases, with 11 bases between. Germline loops: CDR1 LNHDA, CDR2 SQIVND (reference sequence). The chain's CDR3 is CASDHGSSYNSPLHF. In nucleotides, the CDR3 is TGTGCCAGTGACCACGGAAGCTCCTATAATTCACCCCTCCACTTT.

This sequence joins TRBV6-5 and TRBJ2-2, with D possibly matching TRBD2 (5 bases). Germline CDR1 is MNHEY and CDR2 is SVGAGI. This CDR3 spans 15 amino acids. With 5 bases removed from V and 0 bases from J, the gap between germline ends came to 10 bases. The CDR3 nucleotides are TGTGCCAGCAGTAGGACTTCGGCGAACACCGGGGAGCTGTTTTTT. This gives the protein CASSRTSANTGELFF.